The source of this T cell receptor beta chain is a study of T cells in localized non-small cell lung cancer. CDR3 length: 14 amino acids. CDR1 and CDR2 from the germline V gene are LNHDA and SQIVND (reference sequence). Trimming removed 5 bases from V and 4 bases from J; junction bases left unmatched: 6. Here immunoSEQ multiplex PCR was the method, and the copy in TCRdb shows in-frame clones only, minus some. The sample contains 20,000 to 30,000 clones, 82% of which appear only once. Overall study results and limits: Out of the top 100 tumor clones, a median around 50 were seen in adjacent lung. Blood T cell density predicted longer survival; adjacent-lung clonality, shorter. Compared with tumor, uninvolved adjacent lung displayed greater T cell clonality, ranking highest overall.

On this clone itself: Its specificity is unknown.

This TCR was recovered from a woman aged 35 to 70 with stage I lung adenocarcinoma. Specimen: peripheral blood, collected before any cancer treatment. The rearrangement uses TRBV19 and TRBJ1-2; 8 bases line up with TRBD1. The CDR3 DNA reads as TGTGCCAGTAGTTTCGGACAGGGCCTCTATGGCTACACCTTC. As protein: CASSFGQGLYGYTF. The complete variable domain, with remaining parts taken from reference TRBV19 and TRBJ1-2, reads DGGITQSPKYLFRKEGQNVTLSCEQNLNHDAMYWYRQDPGQGLRLIYYSQIVNDFQKGDIAEGYSVSREKKESFPLTVTSAQKNPTAFYLCASSFGQGLYGYTFGSGTRLTVV.